This T cell receptor beta chain was profiled in a study of blood T cell repertoires in COVID-19. From germline, CDR1 is SNHLY and CDR2 FYNNEI. The J segment lost 9 bases and the V segment lost 4 bases, leaving 5 bases of the junction unmatched. The CDR3 covers 14 residues. Per the original data handling: It was from reference gene primer amplification that nucleated cell counts were estimated. Produced via immunoSEQ multiplex PCR; TCRdb's table is partial and in-frame only. That table furnishes V, J and clone size, whereas the DNA furnished D and trimming. Of about 170,000 clones in the sample, just under 85% were seen once.

The TCR originated in a woman aged 80 or over with COVID-19, enrolled during active disease. Sequencing input: peripheral blood. The chain carries TRBV2 and TRBJ2-1; 11 bases fit TRBD2. The CDR3 loop reads CASSASGRFGEQFF. The DNA for the CDR3 is TGTGCCAGCAGTGCTAGCGGGAGGTTCGGTGAGCAGTTCTTC.